This passage covers 6 T cell receptor beta chains from one sample sequenced in a study of T-cell memory formation after mild COVID-19 (dated by TCRdb to about 2021). Preparation of the library involved 5' RACE. Data came from an Illumina NovaSeq 6000. In-frame beta chains were kept once TCRdb had trimmed the public reads at Q25 with fastp and called clones with MiXCR. Here each entry gathers all rows of one CDR3 protein and keeps the most common genes and DNA. The sample table shows hundreds of thousands of distinct CDR3 sequences, and about 20% are seen once. Around 9.2% of the sample goes to the ten largest clones. Sequenced: PBMCs or a T cell subset sorted from them (not recorded which). The receptors stem from an adult woman who had mild COVID-19 (a few samples of this study predate the infection). The sample titles of this study are shuffled in the database, so cell type and time point are left out; the donor was told from shared clones.

Remarks on this clonotype: One end of the junction fails to match germline, which may point to a read error. The chain has TRBV7-7 and TRBJ2-1; D gene unclear. Germline assignment: CDR1 SSHAT and CDR2 FNYEAQ (reference sequence). This CDR3 is built from 13 residues. The CDR3: CASSLGPNNEQFF. The CDR3 region has the DNA TGTGCTAGCAGCCTTGGACCGAACAATGAGCAGTTCTTC.

This clonotype was seen a few times. V usage is TRBV6-2 or TRBV6-3 and J usage is TRBJ2-7; TRBD1 matches 8 bases. From germline, CDR1 is MNHEY and CDR2 SVGEGT. With V trimmed by 2 bases and J by 0 bases, 3 bases remained unmatched. The CDR3 extends over 15 amino acids. CDR3 bases: TGTGCCAGCAGTTACGCAGGGGGCGGCTCCTACGAGCAGTACTTC. Residues: CASSYAGGGSYEQYF.

This clonotype has only a few counts. This chain connects TRBV7-9 to TRBJ2-2; D is ambiguous. CDR1 is SEHNR, CDR2 FQNEAQ, per germline (reference sequence). V was clipped by 0 bases and J by 5 bases, with 10 bases between them. The CDR3 runs to 15 residues. In DNA, the CDR3 is TGTGCCAGCAGCTTAGCGTCCCCCGTGACCGGGGAGCTGTTTTTT. Protein: CASSLASPVTGELFF.

In this sample, this clonotype turned up a few times. This chain uses TRBV7-9 with TRBJ1-1; no reliable D call. This CDR3 has 13 residues. With 5 bases removed from V and 4 bases from J, the gap between germline ends came to 11 bases. From germline, CDR1 is SEHNR and CDR2 FQNEAQ (reference sequence). The CDR3: CASSTQRSTEAFF. CDR3 bases: TGTGCCAGCAGCACGCAACGGAGCACTGAAGCTTTCTTT.

This clonotype appeared a few times. The V gene is TRBV20-1, the J gene TRBJ1-2; D ambiguous. This CDR3 is built from 11 residues. Trimming took 0 bases from V and 8 from J, leaving 7 bases between them. The germline gives CDR1 DFQATT, CDR2 SNEGSKA (reference sequence). Here the CDR3 DNA reads TGCAGTGCTAGAGAATCGGGAGGCTACACCTTC. Encoded protein: CSARESGGYTF.

The J gene is TRBJ2-3, the V gene TRBV18; 7 positions match TRBD1. The J segment lost 3 bases and the V segment lost 3 bases, leaving 6 bases of the junction unmatched. Looked up from germline, CDR1 is KGHSH and CDR2 is LQKENI. This CDR3 region has 15 residues. CDR3 region: CASSPPDRATDTQYF. CDR3 in DNA: TGTGCCAGCTCACCCCCAGACAGGGCAACAGATACGCAGTATTTT.